One sample yielded the 20 T cell receptor beta chains listed below, sequenced in a study of T cells in Graves' hyperthyroidism and ophthalmopathy (dated by TCRdb to 2018 to 2020). Libraries were prepared through multiplex PCR. The run used an Illumina HiSeq 2000. The TCR beta CDR3 regions were amplified from RNA transcripts. For the first round of RT-PCR on the TCR CDR3, the HTBI primer set was used together with the Qiagen OneStep RT-PCR kit. The public reads were quality trimmed at Q25 with fastp and then assembled into clones with MiXCR by TCRdb, keeping productive beta chains. For every CDR3 protein sequence, its rows merge into one entry that carries the most common genes and DNA. Here the sample has 300,000 to 450,000 distinct CDR3 sequences; about a fifth occur a single time. The leading ten clones occupy 35% to 45% of the sample. Sample: blood. All receptors derive from a man between 18 and 29 years old with Graves' ophthalmopathy.

This clonotype was recorded many times. V is TRBV3-1 and J is TRBJ2-3; D is ambiguous. V was cut by 4 bases and J by 3 bases, with 5 bases left in between. Germline V gene data show CDR1 as LGHDT and CDR2 as YNNKEL (reference sequence). This CDR3 is 12 amino acids long. DNA of the CDR3: TGTGCCAGCAGCCGCGGAACAGATACGCAGTATTTT. This encodes CASSRGTDTQYF.

This clonotype was found many times. The rearrangement uses TRBV5-5 and TRBJ1-1; no reliable D call. The germline V gene encodes CDR1 SGHKS and CDR2 YYEKEE (reference sequence). Between the trimmed V and J ends, which lost 2 bases and 9 bases, there was a span of 8 bases. This CDR3 is 11 amino acids long. In DNA, the CDR3 is TGTGCCAGCAGCTTCCTCTCCAAAGCTTTCTTT. Amino acids: CASSFLSKAFF.

This clonotype was found a few times. The rearrangement uses TRBV4-1 and TRBJ1-2, with TRBD1 identical over 7 bases. The length of the CDR3 is 15 residues. The germline CDR1 and CDR2 sequences are MGHRA and YSYEKL. The V segment lost 7 bases and the J segment 4 bases; nucleotides outside the gene matches: 12. CDR3 in amino acids: CASTDRQGVSYGYTF. For the CDR3, the DNA is TGCGCCAGCACCGATCGACAGGGCGTAAGCTATGGCTACACCTTC.

This clonotype appeared a few times. The chain couples TRBV19 to TRBJ1-5, with D possibly TRBD1 on 5 matching bases. The germline gives CDR1 LNHDA, CDR2 SQIVND (reference sequence). V shed 4 bases and J shed 2 bases, with 15 bases lying between them. CDR3 length: 16 residues. The CDR3 coding sequence is TGTGCCAGTAGTAGGGTTCAGGGCGTTGGCAATCAGCCCCAGCATTTT. Its translation is CASSRVQGVGNQPQHF.

CDR3 sequence: CASSPRGSPMNTEAFF. As DNA, the CDR3 is TGTGCCAGCAGCCCCCGGGGTTCTCCTATGAACACTGAAGCTTTCTTT. This chain links TRBV7-9 with TRBJ1-1; D is unresolved. Germline CDR1 and CDR2: SEHNR and FQNEAQ (reference sequence). CDR3 size: 16 residues. Trimming shortened V by 5 bases and J by 0 bases, and 16 bases separated the two germline ends.

This clonotype was picked up many times. The rearrangement uses TRBV28 and TRBJ1-5, with D tentatively TRBD1 (6 bases). V gave up 5 bases and J gave up 6 bases, with 14 bases separating them. Germline CDR1 and CDR2: MDHEN and SYDVKM. This CDR3 is 14 amino acids long. The CDR3 nucleotides read TGTGCCAGCAGTCTCAACAGGGAGAGTCAGCCCCAGCATTTT. As protein: CASSLNRESQPQHF.

This clonotype was counted ten times or more. The rearrangement links TRBV29-1 to TRBJ1-1, with 8 bases lining up with TRBD1. The CDR3 loop spans 16 amino acids. Germline assignment: CDR1 SQVTM and CDR2 ANQGSEA. J was trimmed by 1 base and V by 0 bases; bases with no gene match: 7. The CDR3 DNA reads TGCAGCGTTGAAGATCTAGACAGGGGACCGAACACTGAAGCTTTCTTT. Amino acid sequence: CSVEDLDRGPNTEAFF.

This clonotype was observed many times. The chain is built from TRBV11-2 and TRBJ2-7; 8 positions match TRBD1. V lost 4 bases to trimming and J lost 5 bases; unmatched junction nucleotides: 13. Per the germline V gene, CDR1 is SGHAT and CDR2 is FQNNGV. This CDR3 is 16 amino acids long. As DNA, the CDR3 is TGTGCCAGCAGCTCCACCACCCAGGGGGCGCAGGACGAGCAGTACTTC. Its translation: CASSSTTQGAQDEQYF.

This clonotype was counted only a few times. The chain recombines TRBV5-1 with TRBJ2-7, with D uncertain. Germline lookup yields CDR1 SGHRS and CDR2 YFSETQ. The CDR3 extends over 14 amino acids. The V end was cut by 1 base, the J end by 3 bases, with 11 bases between. DNA for the CDR3: TGCGCCAGCAGCTTGTTGCGAATCGGCTACGAGCAGTACTTC. Its translation: CASSLLRIGYEQYF.

The chain employs TRBV6-1 and TRBJ2-7; 9 bases agree with TRBD1. J gave up 2 bases and V 5 bases, and 4 bases lay outside the gene matches. From germline, CDR1 is MNHNS and CDR2 SASEGT. The CDR3 runs 14 residues. As DNA, the CDR3 is TGTGCCAGCAGTAAGACAGGGGGAACCTACGAGCAGTACTTC. Residues: CASSKTGGTYEQYF.

This clonotype was counted ten times or more. V and J are TRBV3-1 and TRBJ1-5; D ambiguous. CDR1 and CDR2 (germline): LGHDT, YNNKEL (reference sequence). The CDR3 length is 10 residues. The V and J ends lost 6 bases and 7 bases respectively, with 4 bases between them. The CDR3 loop reads CASSGQPQHF. The CDR3 coding sequence is TGTGCCAGCAGTGGGCAGCCCCAGCATTTT. Using reference TRBV3-1 and TRBJ1-5 for the parts outside the CDR3, the full variable domain is DTAVSQTPKYLVTQMGNDKSIKCEQNLGHDTMYWYKQDSKKFLKIMFSYNNKELIINETVPNRFSPKSPDKAHLNLHINSLELGDSAVYFCASSGQPQHFGDGTRLSIL.

V is TRBV4-1 and J is TRBJ2-3; the match to TRBD1 covers 8 bases. CDR1 and CDR2 from the germline V gene are MGHRA and YSYEKL. This CDR3 region has 16 residues. V trimming: 5 bases; J trimming: 2 bases; junction bases outside the gene matches: 9. CDR3 coding DNA: TGCGCCAGCAGCACTCGGACAGGGCAGGCCACAGATACGCAGTATTTT. Its protein product is CASSTRTGQATDTQYF.

In the case of this clonotype: With a much larger clone just one base away, this may be a read error. The CDR3 loop reads CAGTQGTGELFF. CDR3 DNA sequence: TGTGCCGGCACTCAGGGGACCGGGGAGCTGTTTTTT. The V gene is TRBV2, the J gene TRBJ2-2; D is perhaps TRBD1 (6 bases). Germline V gives CDR1 SNHLY, CDR2 FYNNEI. V lost 11 bases, J lost 5 bases, and 12 bases lay in between. The length of the CDR3 is 12 residues.

This clonotype has a count of ten or more. The V gene is TRBV7-2, the J gene TRBJ2-3; D is possibly TRBD2 (6 bases). V lost 3 bases to trimming and J lost 0 bases, with 13 bases between them. CDR1 SGHTA and CDR2 FQGNSA come from the germline V gene. The CDR3 has 16 residues. The CDR3 here is CASSFPLAGSTDTQYF. CDR3 bases: TGTGCCAGCAGCTTCCCCCTCGCGGGGAGCACAGATACGCAGTATTTT.

The sample holds a few counts of this clonotype. The genes are TRBV6-1 and TRBJ2-2; TRBD2 aligns across 9 bases. Trimming at V came to 6 bases and at J to 0 bases, leaving 8 bases not matched to a gene. The CDR3 length is 17 residues. The germline V gene encodes CDR1 MNHNS and CDR2 SASEGT. CDR3 nucleotides: TGTGCCAGCAGAGATAGACTAGCGGTGACGAACACCGGGGAGCTGTTTTTT. This gives the protein CASRDRLAVTNTGELFF.

The sample holds many counts of this clonotype. J is TRBJ1-4 and V is TRBV20-1; D is unresolved. CDR3 length equals 14 residues. Trimming took 7 bases from V and 3 from J, leaving 15 bases between them. Germline V lookup: CDR1 DFQATT, CDR2 SNEGSKA (reference sequence). The CDR3 coding sequence is TGCAGTGGCTCAGATAGGCGTGCTAATGAAAAACTGTTTTTT. This codes for CSGSDRRANEKLFF.

The rearrangement links TRBV3-1 to TRBJ1-3; D is undetermined. Trimming cost V 4 bases and J 1 base, with 8 bases left between them. The V gene's germline CDR1 is LGHDT and CDR2 YNNKEL (reference sequence). This CDR3 is built from 14 residues. This CDR3 reads CASSRKSSGNTIYF. The CDR3, as DNA: TGTGCCAGCAGCCGGAAATCGTCTGGAAACACCATATATTTT.

This clonotype was counted only a few times. The rearrangement links TRBV14 to TRBJ1-6; a weak D match, TRBD1 (5 bases). Trimming cost V 0 bases and J 2 bases, with 11 bases left between them. The length of the CDR3 is 17 residues. Germline V gives CDR1 SGHDN, CDR2 FVKESK. The CDR3 loop is CASSQDRGEPYNSPLHF. CDR3 DNA sequence: TGTGCCAGCAGCCAAGATCGGGGGGAGCCCTATAATTCACCCCTCCACTTT.

This clonotype was seen ten or more times. This rearrangement joins TRBV2 to TRBJ1-2; D not certain. The CDR3 has 11 residues. Germline lookup yields CDR1 SNHLY and CDR2 FYNNEI. V dropped 4 bases and J dropped 3 bases, with 3 bases sitting between them. CDR3 bases: TGTGCCAGCAGTGTGTACTATGGCTACACCTTC. This translates into CASSVYYGYTF.

This clonotype was recorded at least ten times. J is TRBJ1-4 and V is TRBV3-1, with 8 bases identical to TRBD1. V trimming: 6 bases; J trimming: 1 base; junction bases outside the gene matches: 4. The CDR3 is 15 residues long. The germline V gene has CDR1 LGHDT and CDR2 YNNKEL (reference sequence). The CDR3: CASSPQGVTNEKLFF. CDR3 nucleotide sequence: TGTGCCAGCAGTCCACAGGGGGTAACTAATGAAAAACTGTTTTTT.